A selection of T cell receptor beta chains follows, all from one sample in a study of glioma-infiltrating T cells. TCRdb reprocessed the multiplex PCR reads with MiXCR, giving one entry per CDR3 protein. Of about 180,000 distinct CDR3 sequences in the sample, about 47% are singletons; the top ten hold around 5.3%. Sequencing was performed on glioma tissue, nonneoplastic brain tissue, or PBMCs (not recorded which). The receptors shown here come from a human donor with low-grade glioma or glioblastoma, undergoing nonglioma brain surgery, or in good health (not recorded which). The CDR3 runs from the conserved cysteine through the conserved F or W. A D gene is named only where the DNA matches it firmly. Size values are once, few and many counts, or a class for expanded clones, and some rows have none.

clone size: .; V gene: TRBV5-1; J gene: TRBJ2-5; D gene: .; CDR3 protein: CASSPWTPSQETQYF; CDR3 DNA: TGCGCCAGCAGCCCCTGGACACCATCCCAAGAGACCCAGTACTTC
clone size: few; V gene: TRBV19; J gene: TRBJ2-2; D gene: TRBD2; CDR3 protein: CASTLAGWTGELFF; CDR3 DNA: TGTGCCAGTACCCTAGCGGGATGGACCGGGGAGCTGTTTTTT
clone size: .; V gene: TRBV27; J gene: TRBJ2-7; D gene: .; CDR3 protein: CASSLSGSCGYEQYF; CDR3 DNA: TGTGCCAGCAGTTTATCGGGTAGCTGTGGTTACGAGCAGTACTTC
clone size: .; V gene: TRBV7-2; J gene: TRBJ2-7; D gene: TRBD2; CDR3 protein: CASSLTSGVNNEQYF; CDR3 DNA: TGTGCCAGCAGCCTGACTAGCGGGGTTAACAATGAGCAGTACTTC
clone size: .; V gene: TRBV5-4; J gene: TRBJ2-2; D gene: .; CDR3 protein: CASSRPSGRDTGELFF; CDR3 DNA: TGTGCCAGCAGCCGTCCGAGCGGGCGTGACACCGGGGAGCTGTTTTTT
clone size: many; V gene: TRBV4-1; J gene: TRBJ2-2; D gene: .; CDR3 protein: CASTRGDWTGELFF; CDR3 DNA: TGCGCCAGCACGAGAGGGGACTGGACCGGGGAGCTGTTTTTT
clone size: .; V gene: TRBV20-1; J gene: TRBJ2-5; D gene: .; CDR3 protein: CGARDPSSGQETQYF; CDR3 DNA: TGCGGTGCTAGAGATCCCTCCAGCGGGCAAGAGACCCAGTACTTC
clone size: .; V gene: TRBV27; J gene: TRBJ2-5; D gene: .; CDR3 protein: CASSYTKGGGTQYF; CDR3 DNA: TGTGCGAGCAGCTACACCAAGGGCGGTGGGACCCAGTACTTC
clone size: .; V gene: TRBV2; J gene: TRBJ2-1; D gene: .; CDR3 protein: CAGLTDNEQFF; CDR3 DNA: TGTGCCGGCCTGACCGACAATGAGCAGTTCTTC
clone size: many; V gene: TRBV6-1; J gene: TRBJ1-2; D gene: .; CDR3 protein: CASSPDSPPGYTF; CDR3 DNA: TGTGCCAGCAGTCCGGACAGCCCTCCTGGCTACACCTTC
clone size: .; V gene: TRBV12-3/TRBV12-4; J gene: TRBJ2-5; D gene: .; CDR3 protein: CASSLLLGETQYF; CDR3 DNA: TGTGCCAGCAGTTTACTACTAGGAGAGACCCAGTACTTC
clone size: many; V gene: TRBV15; J gene: TRBJ2-2; D gene: .; CDR3 protein: CATSRDGEAGELFF; CDR3 DNA: TGTGCCACCAGCAGAGATGGGGAGGCCGGGGAGCTGTTTTTT
clone size: few; V gene: TRBV6-1; J gene: TRBJ2-1; D gene: .; CDR3 protein: CASSEHPPSRGNEQFF; CDR3 DNA: TGCGCCAGCAGTGAGCACCCGCCCTCGAGGGGCAATGAGCAGTTCTTC
clone size: .; V gene: TRBV30; J gene: TRBJ2-1; D gene: .; CDR3 protein: CAAEVQSNNEQFF; CDR3 DNA: TGTGCCGCCGAGGTGCAGTCAAACAATGAGCAGTTCTTC
clone size: .; V gene: TRBV28; J gene: TRBJ2-2; D gene: TRBD2; CDR3 protein: CASSFDLAGGPMNTGELFF; CDR3 DNA: TGTGCCAGCAGTTTTGATCTAGCGGGAGGACCGATGAACACCGGGGAGCTGTTTTTT
clone size: many; V gene: TRBV6-1; J gene: TRBJ1-5; D gene: .; CDR3 protein: CASRVTGGQPQHF; CDR3 DNA: TGTGCCAGCAGGGTAACGGGGGGTCAGCCCCAGCATTTT
clone size: .; V gene: TRBV2; J gene: TRBJ1-1; D gene: .; CDR3 protein: CASIKRTVNTEAFF; CDR3 DNA: TGTGCCAGCATTAAAAGGACCGTGAACACTGAAGCTTTCTTT
clone size: many; V gene: TRBV24-1; J gene: TRBJ1-5; D gene: .; CDR3 protein: CATSDAARGQPQHF; CDR3 DNA: TGTGCCACCAGTGATGCGGCGCGAGGTCAGCCCCAGCATTTT